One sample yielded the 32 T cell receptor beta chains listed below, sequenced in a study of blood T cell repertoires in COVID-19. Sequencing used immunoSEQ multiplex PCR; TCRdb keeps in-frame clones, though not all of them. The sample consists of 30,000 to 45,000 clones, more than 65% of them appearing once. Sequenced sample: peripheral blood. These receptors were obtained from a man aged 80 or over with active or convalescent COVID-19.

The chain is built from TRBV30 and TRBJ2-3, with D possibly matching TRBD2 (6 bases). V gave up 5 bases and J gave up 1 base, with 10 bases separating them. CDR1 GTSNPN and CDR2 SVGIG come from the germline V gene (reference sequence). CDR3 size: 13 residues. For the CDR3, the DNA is TGTGCCTGGGATTGGGGGGGCACAGATACGCAGTATTTT. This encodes CAWDWGGTDTQYF.

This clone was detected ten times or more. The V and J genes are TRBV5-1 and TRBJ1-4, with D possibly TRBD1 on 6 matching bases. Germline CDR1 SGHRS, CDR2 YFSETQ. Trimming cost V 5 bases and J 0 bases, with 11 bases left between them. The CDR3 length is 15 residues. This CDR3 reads CASRAGDATNEKLFF. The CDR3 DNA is TGCGCCAGCAGGGCAGGGGATGCAACTAATGAAAAACTGTTTTTT.

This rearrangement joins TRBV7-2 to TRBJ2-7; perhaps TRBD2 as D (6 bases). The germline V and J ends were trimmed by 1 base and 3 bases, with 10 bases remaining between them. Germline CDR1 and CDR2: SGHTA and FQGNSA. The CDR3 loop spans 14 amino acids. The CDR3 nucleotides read TGTGCCAGCAGCTTAGTCGGGGGAGACTACGAGCAGTACTTC. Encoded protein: CASSLVGGDYEQYF.

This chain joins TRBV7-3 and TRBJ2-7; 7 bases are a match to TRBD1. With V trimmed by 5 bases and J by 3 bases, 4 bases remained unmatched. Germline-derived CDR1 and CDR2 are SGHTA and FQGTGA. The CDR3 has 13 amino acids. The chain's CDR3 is CASSTRQGYEQYF. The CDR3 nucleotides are TGTGCCAGCAGCACCAGACAGGGCTACGAGCAGTACTTC.

The CDR3: CASSLGWLAGGLGEQFF. The CDR3 DNA reads as TGTGCCAGCAGCTTAGGGTGGCTAGCGGGAGGTTTAGGTGAGCAGTTCTTC. V usage is TRBV7-2 and J usage is TRBJ2-1, with 11 bases aligning to TRBD2. CDR1 is SGHTA, CDR2 FQGNSA, per germline. V lost 1 base and J lost 9; bases outside the gene matches: 11. This CDR3 has 17 residues.

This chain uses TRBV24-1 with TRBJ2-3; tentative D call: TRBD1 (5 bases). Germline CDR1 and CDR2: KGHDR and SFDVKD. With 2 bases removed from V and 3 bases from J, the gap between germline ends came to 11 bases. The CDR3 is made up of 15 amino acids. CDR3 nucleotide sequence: TGTGCCACCAGTGATTCCAGGGCCCGGACAGATACGCAGTATTTT. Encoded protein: CATSDSRARTDTQYF.

CDR3: CASTGTYNEQFF. The CDR3 nucleotides are TGTGCCAGTACGGGTACCTACAATGAGCAGTTCTTC. This chain links TRBV19 with TRBJ2-1; D unresolved. Trimming took 7 bases from V and 2 from J, leaving 6 bases between them. The CDR3 length is 12 residues. Germline V gene data show CDR1 as LNHDA and CDR2 as SQIVND (reference sequence).

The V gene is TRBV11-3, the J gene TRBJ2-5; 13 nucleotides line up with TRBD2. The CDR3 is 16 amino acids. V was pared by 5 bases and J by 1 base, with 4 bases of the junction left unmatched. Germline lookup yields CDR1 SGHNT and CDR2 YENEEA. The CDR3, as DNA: TGTGCCAGCAGCGAGGGACTAGCGGGGACCCAAGAGACCCAGTACTTC. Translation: CASSEGLAGTQETQYF. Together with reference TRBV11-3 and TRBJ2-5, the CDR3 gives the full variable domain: EAGVVQSPRYKIIEKKQPVAFWCNPISGHNTLYWYLQNLGQGPELLIRYENEEAVDDSQLPKDRFSAERLKGVDSTLKIQPAELGDSAVYLCASSEGLAGTQETQYFGPGTRLLVL.

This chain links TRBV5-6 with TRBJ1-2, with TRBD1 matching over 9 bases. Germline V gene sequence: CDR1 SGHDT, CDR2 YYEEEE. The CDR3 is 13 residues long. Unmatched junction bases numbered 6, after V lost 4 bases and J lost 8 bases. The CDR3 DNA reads TGTGCCAGCAGCCAGGGGACAGGGTTCGGCTACACCTTC. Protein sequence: CASSQGTGFGYTF.

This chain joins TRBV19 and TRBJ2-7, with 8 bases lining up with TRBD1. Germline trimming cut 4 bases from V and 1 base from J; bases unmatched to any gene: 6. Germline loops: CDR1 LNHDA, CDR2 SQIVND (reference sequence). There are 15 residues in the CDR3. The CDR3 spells CASSTLGQGSYEQYF. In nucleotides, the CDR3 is TGTGCCAGTAGTACCCTCGGACAGGGTTCCTACGAGCAGTACTTC.

The CDR3 bases are TGTGCCAGTAGTATCCGGGGGGGCGCGATTTTCGGGAGCACTGAAGCTTTCTTT. It specifies CASSIRGGAIFGSTEAFF. This chain links TRBV19 with TRBJ1-1, with D perhaps matching TRBD1 (6 bases). Trimming shortened V by 3 bases and J by 4 bases, and 24 bases separated the two germline ends. CDR1 is LNHDA, CDR2 SQIVND, per germline (reference sequence). The CDR3 has 18 amino acids.

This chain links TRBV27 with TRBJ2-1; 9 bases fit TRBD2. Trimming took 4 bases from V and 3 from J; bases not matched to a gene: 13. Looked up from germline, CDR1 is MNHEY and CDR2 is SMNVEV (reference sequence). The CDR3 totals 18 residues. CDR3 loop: CASSSTRIAGAFYNEQFF. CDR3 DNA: TGTGCCAGCAGTTCGACCCGTATAGCGGGAGCATTCTACAATGAGCAGTTCTTC.

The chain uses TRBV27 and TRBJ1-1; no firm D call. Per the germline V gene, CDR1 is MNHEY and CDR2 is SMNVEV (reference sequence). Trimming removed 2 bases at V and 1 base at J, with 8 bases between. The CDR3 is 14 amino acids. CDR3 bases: TGTGCCAGCAGTTTAGGGCAGCCGAACACTGAAGCTTTCTTT. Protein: CASSLGQPNTEAFF.

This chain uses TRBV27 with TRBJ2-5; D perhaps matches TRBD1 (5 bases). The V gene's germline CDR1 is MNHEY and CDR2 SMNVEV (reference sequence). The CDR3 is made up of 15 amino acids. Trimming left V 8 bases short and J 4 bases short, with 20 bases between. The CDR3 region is CASRPYQGSLETQYF. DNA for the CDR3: TGTGCCAGCCGACCATACCAGGGATCTTTAGAGACCCAGTACTTC.

The CDR3 nucleotides read TGCGCCAGCAGCCAATATCAACAGGACAGTACAAAGCATTTT. Its translation: CASSQYQQDSTKHF. The chain links TRBV4-1 to TRBJ1-5; the D gene is possibly TRBD1 (6 bases). The V end was cut by 2 bases, the J end by 14 bases, with 19 bases between. Germline CDR1 is MGHRA and CDR2 is YSYEKL. This CDR3 has 14 residues.

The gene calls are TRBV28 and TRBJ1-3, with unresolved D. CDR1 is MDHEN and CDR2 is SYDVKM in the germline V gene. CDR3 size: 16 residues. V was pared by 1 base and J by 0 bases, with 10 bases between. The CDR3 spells CASSLLAGLSGNTIYF. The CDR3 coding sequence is TGTGCCAGCAGTTTATTGGCAGGTCTCTCTGGAAACACCATATATTTT.

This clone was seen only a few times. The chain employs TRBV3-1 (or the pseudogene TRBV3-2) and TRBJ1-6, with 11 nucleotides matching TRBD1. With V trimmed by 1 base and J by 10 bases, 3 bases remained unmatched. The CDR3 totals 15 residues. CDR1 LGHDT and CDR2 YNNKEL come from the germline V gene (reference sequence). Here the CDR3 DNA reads TGTGCCAGCAGCCAAGGGACAGGGGGCTGGTCACCCCTCCACTTT. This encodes CASSQGTGGWSPLHF.

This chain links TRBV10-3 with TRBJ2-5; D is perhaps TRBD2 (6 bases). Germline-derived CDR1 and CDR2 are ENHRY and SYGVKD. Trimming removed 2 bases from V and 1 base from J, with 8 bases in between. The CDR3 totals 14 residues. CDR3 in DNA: TGTGCCATCAGTGAGCGGGGGACCCAAGAGACCCAGTACTTC. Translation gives CAISERGTQETQYF.

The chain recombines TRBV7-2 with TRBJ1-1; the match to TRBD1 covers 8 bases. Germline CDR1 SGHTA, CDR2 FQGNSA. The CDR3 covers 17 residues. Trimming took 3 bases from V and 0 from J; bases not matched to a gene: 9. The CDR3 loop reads CASSFPGGVRLNTEAFF. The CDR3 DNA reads TGTGCCAGCAGCTTCCCAGGGGGCGTTCGGCTGAACACTGAAGCTTTCTTT.

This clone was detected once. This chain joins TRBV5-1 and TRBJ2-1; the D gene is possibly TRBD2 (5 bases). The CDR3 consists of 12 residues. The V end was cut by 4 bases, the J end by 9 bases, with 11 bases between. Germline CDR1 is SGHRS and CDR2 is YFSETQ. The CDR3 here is CASSPNEGEQFF. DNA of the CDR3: TGCGCCAGCAGCCCTAACGAGGGTGAGCAGTTCTTC. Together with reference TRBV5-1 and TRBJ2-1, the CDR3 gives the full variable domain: KAGVTQTPRYLIKTRGQQVTLSCSPISGHRSVSWYQQTPGQGLQFLFEYFSETQRNKGNFPGRFSGRQFSNSRSEMNVSTLELGDSALYLCASSPNEGEQFFGPGTRLTVL.

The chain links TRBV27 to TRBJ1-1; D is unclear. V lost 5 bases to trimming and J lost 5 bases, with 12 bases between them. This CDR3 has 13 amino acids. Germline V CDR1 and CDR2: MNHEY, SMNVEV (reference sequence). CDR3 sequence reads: CASSQGLLTEAFF. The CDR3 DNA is TGTGCCAGCAGTCAAGGACTTTTGACTGAAGCTTTCTTT.

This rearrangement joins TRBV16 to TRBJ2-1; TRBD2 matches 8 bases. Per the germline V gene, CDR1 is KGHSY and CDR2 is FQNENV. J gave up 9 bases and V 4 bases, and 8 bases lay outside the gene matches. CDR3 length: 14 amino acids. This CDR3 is CASSRLAQEGEQFF. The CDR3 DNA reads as TGTGCCAGCAGCCGACTAGCGCAGGAGGGTGAGCAGTTCTTC.

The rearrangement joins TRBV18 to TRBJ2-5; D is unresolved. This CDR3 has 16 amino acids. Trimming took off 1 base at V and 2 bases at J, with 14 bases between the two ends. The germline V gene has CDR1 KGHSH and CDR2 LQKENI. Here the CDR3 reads CASSPRLTTPQETQYF. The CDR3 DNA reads TGTGCCAGCTCACCACGCTTGACAACTCCACAAGAGACCCAGTACTTC.

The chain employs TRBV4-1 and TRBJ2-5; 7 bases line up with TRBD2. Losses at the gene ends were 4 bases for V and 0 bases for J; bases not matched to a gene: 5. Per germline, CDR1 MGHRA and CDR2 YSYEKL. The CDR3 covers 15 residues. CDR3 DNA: TGCGCCAGCAGCCTTCGACTAGCCCACCAAGAGACCCAGTACTTC. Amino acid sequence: CASSLRLAHQETQYF.

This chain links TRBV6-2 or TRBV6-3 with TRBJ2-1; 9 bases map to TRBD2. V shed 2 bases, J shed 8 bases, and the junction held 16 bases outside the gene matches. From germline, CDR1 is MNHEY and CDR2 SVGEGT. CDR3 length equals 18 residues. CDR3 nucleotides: TGTGCCAGCAGTTACGTTCCCTCCCCCAGCGGGGGGCAGGATGAGCAGTTCTTC. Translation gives CASSYVPSPSGGQDEQFF.

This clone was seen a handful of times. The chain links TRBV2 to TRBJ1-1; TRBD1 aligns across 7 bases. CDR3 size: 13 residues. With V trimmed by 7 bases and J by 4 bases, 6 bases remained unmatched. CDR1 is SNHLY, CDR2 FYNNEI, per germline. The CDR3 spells CASKTGRGTEAFF. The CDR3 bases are TGTGCCAGCAAGACAGGGCGCGGCACTGAAGCTTTCTTT.

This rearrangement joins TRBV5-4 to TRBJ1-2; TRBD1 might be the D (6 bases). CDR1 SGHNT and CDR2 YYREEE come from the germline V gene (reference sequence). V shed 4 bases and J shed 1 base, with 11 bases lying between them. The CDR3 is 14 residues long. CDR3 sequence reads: CASSRGGNNYGYTF. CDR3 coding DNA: TGTGCCAGCAGCAGGGGGGGAAATAACTATGGCTACACCTTC.

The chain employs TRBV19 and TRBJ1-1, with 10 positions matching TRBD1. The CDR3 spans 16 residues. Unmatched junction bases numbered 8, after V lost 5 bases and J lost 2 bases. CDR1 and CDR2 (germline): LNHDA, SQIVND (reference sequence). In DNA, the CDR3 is TGTGCCAGTAGTCTAACACTGACAGGGGGCAACACTGAAGCTTTCTTT. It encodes CASSLTLTGGNTEAFF.

The CDR3 here is CASSQQGWGETQYF. The CDR3 DNA follows: TGTGCCAGCAGTCAACAGGGTTGGGGGGAGACCCAGTACTTC. The gene calls are TRBV6-2 or TRBV6-3 and TRBJ2-5; D perhaps matches TRBD1 (6 bases). The CDR3 is 14 amino acids. Trimming left V 5 bases short and J 5 bases short, with 15 bases between. Looked up from germline, CDR1 is MNHEY and CDR2 is SVGEGT.

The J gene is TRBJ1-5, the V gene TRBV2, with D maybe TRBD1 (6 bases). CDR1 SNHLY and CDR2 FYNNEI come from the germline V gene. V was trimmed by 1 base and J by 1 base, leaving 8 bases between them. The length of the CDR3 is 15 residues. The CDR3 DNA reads TGTGCCAGCAGTGAAGAGGGGGTAAGCAATCAGCCCCAGCATTTT. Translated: CASSEEGVSNQPQHF. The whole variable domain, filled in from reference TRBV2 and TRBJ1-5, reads EPEVTQTPSHQVTQMGQEVILRCVPISNHLYFYWYRQILGQKVEFLVSFYNNEISEKSEIFDDQFSVERPDGSNFTLKIRSTKLEDSAMYFCASSEEGVSNQPQHFGDGTRLSIL.

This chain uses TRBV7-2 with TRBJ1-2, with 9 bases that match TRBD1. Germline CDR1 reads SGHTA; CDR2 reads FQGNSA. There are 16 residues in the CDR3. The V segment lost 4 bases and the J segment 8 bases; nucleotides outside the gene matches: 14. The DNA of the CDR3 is TGTGCCAGCAGCTCTGAGGGGCTAACAGGGGGCGAGGGCTACACCTTC. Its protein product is CASSSEGLTGGEGYTF.

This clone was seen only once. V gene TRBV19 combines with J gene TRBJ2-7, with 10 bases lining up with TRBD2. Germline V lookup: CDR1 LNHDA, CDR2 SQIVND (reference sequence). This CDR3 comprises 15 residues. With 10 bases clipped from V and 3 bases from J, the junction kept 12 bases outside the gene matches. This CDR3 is CATQLKREGGYEQYF. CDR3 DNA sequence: TGTGCCACCCAGCTCAAGCGGGAGGGGGGCTACGAGCAGTACTTC. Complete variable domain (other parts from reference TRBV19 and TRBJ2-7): DGGITQSPKYLFRKEGQNVTLSCEQNLNHDAMYWYRQDPGQGLRLIYYSQIVNDFQKGDIAEGYSVSREKKESFPLTVTSAQKNPTAFYLCATQLKREGGYEQYFGPGTRLTVT.